This TCR beta chain came from a study of blood T cell repertoires in COVID-19. Whole-study context: Sites across the United States, Italy and Spain contributed samples from acute and convalescent COVID-19. PBMCs, B-cell-depleted T cells, or T cells were the source of the cDNA or gDNA that made up the material.

Per the study methods: Reference gene primers were amplified, and this amplification served to estimate nucleated cell counts. This table comes from immunoSEQ multiplex PCR, and its TCRdb copy is limited to in-frame clones, with some not included. V, J and clone size were drawn from that table, and D and trimming were deduced from the DNA. The repertoire holds approximately 280,000 clones, 75% to 90% seen once, with approximately 4.2% in the top ten. The origin of this receptor is a middle-aged man with acute or convalescent COVID-19. Sequences were obtained from peripheral blood.

CDR3 sequence reads: CASRDDRALGGYTF. The CDR3 nucleotides are TGTGCCAGCAGAGACGACAGGGCTCTCGGGGGCTACACCTTC. This rearrangement joins TRBV9 to TRBJ1-2, with 7 bases aligning to TRBD1. CDR3 length: 14 amino acids. The germline V gene has CDR1 SGDLS and CDR2 YYNGEE. The trim removed 5 bases at V and 8 bases at J, leaving 12 bases unmatched.